These 26 T cell receptor beta chains were sequenced from one sample in a study of PD-L1 blockade in urothelial cancer. TCRdb keeps only in-frame clones here, not all; method: immunoSEQ multiplex PCR. The sample has approximately 110,000 clones, 70% to 85% seen once; the top ten hold 2.4%. The source material was PBMCs, sampled around atezolizumab (anti-PD-L1) treatment. The source of these receptors is a man aged 45-65 years with urothelial cancer.

The chain employs TRBV19 and TRBJ2-5; maybe TRBD2 (6 bases). V gave up 5 bases and J gave up 4 bases, with 8 bases separating them. The CDR3 consists of 12 residues. In germline, CDR1 is LNHDA, CDR2 SQIVND (reference sequence). The CDR3 loop reads CASSRSGETQYF. The CDR3 coding sequence is TGTGCCAGTAGTCGTAGCGGAGAGACCCAGTACTTC.

The rearrangement joins TRBV28 to TRBJ1-6; D not resolved. This CDR3 is 12 amino acids long. Trimming cost V 6 bases and J 8 bases, with 8 bases left between them. Germline CDR1 MDHEN, CDR2 SYDVKM. The CDR3 here is CASSLPDSPLHF. The CDR3 bases are TGTGCCAGCAGCCTACCCGATTCACCCCTCCACTTT.

The chain combines TRBV4-1 with TRBJ2-3; the match to TRBD2 covers 13 bases. Germline loops: CDR1 MGHRA, CDR2 YSYEKL. V lost 4 bases and J lost 2; bases outside the gene matches: 3. The CDR3 has 16 amino acids. CDR3 bases: TGCGCCAGCAGCCGCGGACTAGCGGGGGTCACAGATACGCAGTATTTT. As protein: CASSRGLAGVTDTQYF.

The rearrangement uses TRBV28 and TRBJ2-2, with D possibly TRBD2 on 6 matching bases. Germline V gene sequence: CDR1 MDHEN, CDR2 SYDVKM. The CDR3 consists of 15 residues. With 7 bases removed from V and 3 bases from J, the gap between germline ends came to 15 bases. The chain's CDR3 is CASTPGTLHTGELFF. CDR3 DNA sequence: TGTGCCAGCACGCCCGGGACTCTTCACACCGGGGAGCTGTTTTTT.

This chain uses TRBV7-9 with TRBJ2-7, with D tentatively TRBD2 (6 bases). Trimming removed 6 bases from V and 3 bases from J, with 12 bases in between. The germline V gene encodes CDR1 SEHNR and CDR2 FQNEAQ (reference sequence). The CDR3 runs 13 residues. The DNA for the CDR3 is TGTGCCAGCAGGGGGGGAAAGGACTACGAGCAGTACTTC. Residues: CASRGGKDYEQYF.

This chain links TRBV28 with TRBJ2-1; D not resolved. From germline, CDR1 is MDHEN and CDR2 SYDVKM. The CDR3 spans 15 residues. The germline V and J ends were trimmed by 6 bases and 5 bases, with 17 bases remaining between them. CDR3 sequence reads: CASSPPRGSHNEQFF. The CDR3 DNA reads TGTGCCAGCAGCCCTCCCCGCGGCAGCCACAATGAGCAGTTCTTC. The whole variable domain, remainder taken from reference TRBV28 and TRBJ2-1, is DVKVTQSSRYLVKRTGEKVFLECVQDMDHENMFWYRQDPGLGLRLIYFSYDVKMKEKGDIPEGYSVSREKKERFSLILESASTNQTSMYLCASSPPRGSHNEQFFGPGTRLTVL.

This clone has more than one count but fewer than ten. The J gene is TRBJ2-3, the V gene TRBV4-2; D possibly corresponds to TRBD2 (5 bases). CDR3 length: 15 amino acids. The V end lost 0 bases, the J end lost 7 bases, and 14 bases lay between the germline ends. Germline CDR1 and CDR2: LGHNA and YNFKEQ. The CDR3 reads CASSQDSASGNTQYF. The CDR3 region has the DNA TGTGCCAGCAGCCAAGACTCAGCTTCGGGAAATACGCAGTATTTT.

This clone came up once. This chain connects TRBV28 to TRBJ2-5; 7 bases line up with TRBD2. Germline V gives CDR1 MDHEN, CDR2 SYDVKM. V was pared by 5 bases and J by 2 bases, with 8 bases of the junction left unmatched. The CDR3 has 15 amino acids. The CDR3 loop is CASSRGSLGQETQYF. The CDR3 nucleotides read TGTGCCAGCAGTCGCGGGAGTTTGGGGCAAGAGACCCAGTACTTC.

The rearrangement links TRBV5-1 to TRBJ2-3; D perhaps matches TRBD1 (6 bases). The CDR3 spans 16 residues. V was clipped by 4 bases and J by 0 bases, with 15 bases between them. Germline CDR1 is SGHRS and CDR2 is YFSETQ. As DNA, the CDR3 is TGCGCCAGCAGCCACGGGACATCAACTAGCACAGATACGCAGTATTTT. Protein: CASSHGTSTSTDTQYF.

CDR3 amino acids: CASSPFGTSGGGQETQYF. CDR3 DNA: TGTGCCAGCAGCCCCTTCGGGACTAGCGGAGGGGGGCAAGAGACCCAGTACTTC. The chain recombines TRBV7-3 with TRBJ2-5; the match to TRBD2 covers 11 bases. V lost 5 bases and J lost 2; bases outside the gene matches: 13. The CDR3 sequence is 18 residues long. Germline assignment: CDR1 SGHTA and CDR2 FQGTGA.

The chain uses TRBV5-1 and TRBJ1-1; 7 bases map to TRBD1. V gave up 3 bases and J gave up 1 base; unmatched junction bases: 6. CDR1 and CDR2 from the germline V gene are SGHRS and YFSETQ. The CDR3 contains 15 residues. The CDR3 region has the DNA TGCGCCAGCAGCTGGCAGGGGGGCCAGAACACTGAAGCTTTCTTT. It encodes CASSWQGGQNTEAFF.

The V and J genes are TRBV28 and TRBJ1-2; 7 bases agree with TRBD1. Germline V gene sequence: CDR1 MDHEN, CDR2 SYDVKM. Losses at the gene ends were 3 bases for V and 4 bases for J; bases not matched to a gene: 2. The CDR3 is 13 amino acids. CDR3 in amino acids: CASSFQGGYGYTF. In nucleotides, the CDR3 is TGTGCCAGCAGTTTCCAGGGGGGCTATGGCTACACCTTC.

This sequence joins TRBV4-1 and TRBJ2-1; D unresolved. V lost 0 bases and J 3 bases, leaving 6 bases between the germline ends. The CDR3 runs to 14 residues. Germline values: CDR1 MGHRA, CDR2 YSYEKL. CDR3 in DNA: TGCGCCAGCAGCCAAGATTGGAGCTACAATGAGCAGTTCTTC. Translating gives CASSQDWSYNEQFF.

As regards this clone: This CDR3 is also generated by other DNA sequences in the sample. The genes are TRBV11-2 and TRBJ2-3, with TRBD2 matching 8 bases. The germline V gene encodes CDR1 SGHAT and CDR2 FQNNGV. The CDR3 has 15 amino acids. The V gene end was trimmed by 1 base and the J gene end by 3 bases; junction bases not matched to a gene: 3. CDR3 DNA sequence: TGTGCCAGCAGCTTAGCCGGGACTAGAACAGATACGCAGTATTTT. This codes for CASSLAGTRTDTQYF.

The chain couples TRBV11-2 to TRBJ2-7; 12 bases are shared with TRBD2. The CDR3 consists of 15 residues. The V and J ends lost 5 bases and 5 bases, in that order; junction bases with no gene match: 7. Germline V gene data show CDR1 as SGHAT and CDR2 as FQNNGV. CDR3 region: CASSIRLAGVDEQYF. The CDR3 region has the DNA TGTGCCAGCAGCATACGACTAGCGGGAGTGGACGAGCAGTACTTC. Looking up the rest from reference TRBV11-2 and TRBJ2-7 gives the full variable domain: EAGVAQSPRYKIIEKRQSVAFWCNPISGHATLYWYQQILGQGPKLLIQFQNNGVVDDSQLPKDRFSAERLKGVDSTLKIQPAKLEDSAVYLCASSIRLAGVDEQYFGPGTRLTVT.

The CDR3 is CASSGFQGSGAYEQYF. In DNA, the CDR3 is TGTGCCAGCTCAGGATTCCAGGGGTCAGGGGCCTACGAGCAGTACTTC. This chain uses TRBV18 with TRBJ2-7; possibly TRBD1 for D (6 bases). V was trimmed by 5 bases and J by 2 bases, leaving 19 bases between them. From germline, CDR1 is KGHSH and CDR2 LQKENI. The CDR3 has 16 amino acids.

V usage is TRBV11-3 and J usage is TRBJ2-2; no reliable D call. The CDR3 runs to 14 residues. Germline CDR1 and CDR2: SGHNT and YENEEA. Trimming left V 2 bases short and J 5 bases short, with 9 bases between. This chain's CDR3 is CASSLNSLTGELFF. In DNA form, the CDR3 reads TGTGCCAGCAGCTTAAACTCGTTGACCGGGGAGCTGTTTTTT.

The chain links TRBV6-5 to TRBJ2-5; D unresolved. The CDR3 is 14 amino acids. V gave up 0 bases and J gave up 2 bases, with 7 bases separating them. CDR1 MNHEY and CDR2 SVGAGI come from the germline V gene. The CDR3 loop reads CASSYSSVQETQYF. The CDR3 bases are TGTGCCAGCAGTTACTCCTCGGTACAAGAGACCCAGTACTTC.

This chain uses TRBV7-2 with TRBJ2-5; 8 positions agree with TRBD1. Germline-derived CDR1 and CDR2 are SGHTA and FQGNSA. CDR3 size: 15 residues. Losses at the gene ends were 5 bases for V and 1 base for J; bases not matched to a gene: 6. Here the CDR3 reads CASSLWGQVQETQYF. CDR3 coding DNA: TGTGCCAGCAGCCTGTGGGGACAGGTCCAAGAGACCCAGTACTTC.

This chain connects TRBV7-9 to TRBJ2-1, with TRBD2 as a possible D gene (5 bases). The V end was cut by 4 bases, the J end by 2 bases, with 12 bases between. Germline V gives CDR1 SEHNR, CDR2 FQNEAQ (reference sequence). The CDR3 is 15 residues long. The CDR3: CASSSARLTYNEQFF. The CDR3 nucleotides read TGTGCCAGCAGCTCCGCCCGACTAACCTACAATGAGCAGTTCTTC.

The CDR3 DNA is TGCAGCGTCGACGCCGGGGGGTGGAACTATGGCTACACCTTC. Its protein is CSVDAGGWNYGYTF. This rearrangement joins TRBV29-1 to TRBJ1-2, with a tentative D call TRBD1 (5 bases). Trimming cost V 6 bases and J 2 bases, with 16 bases left between them. Germline V gene data show CDR1 as SQVTM and CDR2 as ANQGSEA. The CDR3 is 14 amino acids.

This clone has a single count. The V and J genes are TRBV2 and TRBJ2-5, with 10 bases identical to TRBD2. Per the germline V gene, CDR1 is SNHLY and CDR2 is FYNNEI. The CDR3 covers 14 residues. J gave up 6 bases and V 5 bases, and 6 bases lay outside the gene matches. CDR3 protein: CASSSGRASKTQYF. The CDR3 coding sequence is TGTGCCAGCAGTAGCGGGAGGGCCTCGAAGACCCAGTACTTC.

This clone occurred once. The chain recombines TRBV15 with TRBJ2-7; weak D call: TRBD2 (6 bases). The ends were cut back, 5 bases at V and 0 bases at J, with 17 bases in the middle. Germline V gene lookup returns CDR1 LNHNV and CDR2 YYDKDF (reference sequence). This CDR3 has 16 residues. Here the CDR3 reads CATSGRVAASSYEQYF. CDR3 sequence (DNA): TGTGCCACCAGCGGACGGGTAGCGGCAAGCTCCTACGAGCAGTACTTC. Full variable domain (remainder filled in from reference TRBV15 and TRBJ2-7): DAMVIQNPRYQVTQFGKPVTLSCSQTLNHNVMYWYQQKSSQAPKLLFHYYDKDFNNEADTPDNFQSRRPNTSFCFLDIRSPGLGDTAMYLCATSGRVAASSYEQYFGPGTRLTVT.

This chain uses TRBV5-1 with TRBJ2-1; TRBD1 agrees at 9 bases. The junction had 8 bases not matched to a gene; V was cut back by 4 bases and J by 6 bases. CDR1 and CDR2 (germline): SGHRS, YFSETQ. The CDR3 loop spans 15 amino acids. The DNA of the CDR3 is TGCGCCAGCAGCCCTAGACAGGGGGTGGGCAATGAGCAGTTCTTC. It translates to CASSPRQGVGNEQFF.

The genes are TRBV6-5 and TRBJ2-1; TRBD1 matches at 9 bases. The CDR3 is 12 amino acids. Germline V CDR1 and CDR2: MNHEY, SVGAGI. The V gene end was trimmed by 6 bases and the J gene end by 7 bases; junction bases not matched to a gene: 1. CDR3 DNA: TGTGCCAGCAGGGGGACAGGGAATGAGCAGTTCTTC. As protein: CASRGTGNEQFF.

Comment on this clone: One end of the junction varies from germline; a read error may be responsible. The V and J genes are TRBV7-7 and TRBJ2-3, with 7 nucleotides matching TRBD2. The CDR3 has 14 residues. Germline V gene lookup returns CDR1 SSHAT and CDR2 FNYEAQ (reference sequence). CDR3 loop: CASSLTGGTDTQYF. In DNA, the CDR3 is TGTGCTAGCAGCTTGACGGGAGGTACAGATACGCAGTATTTT.